Below are 23 T cell receptor beta chains sequenced from a single sample in a study of blood T cell repertoires in COVID-19. TCRdb keeps only in-frame clones here, not all; method: immunoSEQ multiplex PCR. This sample carries about 100,000 clones, roughly 85% of them seen once, and the ten largest clones take around a third. Sequencing used peripheral blood. These TCRs come from a man between 65 and 80 years old with active or convalescent COVID-19.

The chain has TRBV29-1 and TRBJ2-1; 9 nucleotides match TRBD2. After removal of 7 bases from V and 4 bases from J, the junction contained 5 bases not matched to a gene. This CDR3 region has 13 residues. Germline CDR1 and CDR2: SQVTM and ANQGSEA. The CDR3 loop reads CSARLAVYNEQFF. The CDR3 DNA reads as TGCAGCGCCAGACTAGCGGTTTACAATGAGCAGTTCTTC.

In this sample, this clone turned up once. The chain combines TRBV30 with TRBJ1-5, with a possible D match to TRBD1 (5 bases). This CDR3 region has 14 residues. V dropped 3 bases and J dropped 10 bases, with 19 bases sitting between them. Germline lookup yields CDR1 GTSNPN and CDR2 SVGIG (reference sequence). CDR3 residues: CAWSDSLQGSPQHF. The CDR3 nucleotides read TGTGCCTGGAGCGACTCCCTGCAGGGTTCCCCCCAGCATTTT.

V and J are TRBV3-1 (or the pseudogene TRBV3-2) and TRBJ1-2, with 7 bases identical to TRBD1. J gave up 7 bases and V 0 bases, and 11 bases lay outside the gene matches. Germline V CDR1 and CDR2: LGHDT, YNNKEL (reference sequence). CDR3 size: 16 residues. The CDR3 coding sequence is TGTGCCAGCAGCCAAGATCTCCATCAGGGGGGTCGTGGCTACACCTTC. Amino acids: CASSQDLHQGGRGYTF.

The chain has TRBV27 and TRBJ2-6, with D possibly being TRBD1 (6 bases). The V gene's germline CDR1 is MNHEY and CDR2 SMNVEV (reference sequence). The CDR3 sequence is 19 residues long. The V and J ends lost 2 bases and 0 bases respectively, with 17 bases between them. CDR3 nucleotides: TGTGCCAGCAGTTTAATAAGGGGGACAAGATTCTCTGGGGCCAACGTCCTGACTTTC. Translation: CASSLIRGTRFSGANVLTF.

This clone was seen a single time. V gene TRBV28 combines with J gene TRBJ2-7; D not resolved. The CDR3 consists of 11 residues. With 8 bases removed from V and 4 bases from J, the gap between germline ends came to 9 bases. Germline V gene sequence: CDR1 MDHEN, CDR2 SYDVKM. The chain's CDR3 is CASGHGYEQYF. The CDR3 nucleotides are TGTGCCAGCGGGCATGGGTACGAGCAGTACTTC.

The chain carries TRBV27 and TRBJ2-1; D not certain. This CDR3 has 12 residues. The ends were cut back, 3 bases at V and 6 bases at J, with 6 bases in the middle. Per the germline V gene, CDR1 is MNHEY and CDR2 is SMNVEV (reference sequence). The CDR3 sequence is CASSFGPNEQFF. CDR3 nucleotide sequence: TGTGCCAGCAGTTTTGGGCCCAATGAGCAGTTCTTC.

The chain combines TRBV11-2 with TRBJ1-6; 9 bases agree with TRBD1. CDR3 length: 16 residues. J gave up 4 bases and V 1 base, and 2 bases lay outside the gene matches. Germline-derived CDR1 and CDR2 are SGHAT and FQNNGV. CDR3 region: CASSLAGQGYNSPLHF. CDR3 DNA: TGTGCCAGCAGCTTAGCAGGACAGGGGTATAATTCACCCCTCCACTTT.

The V call is TRBV7-9, the J call TRBJ2-7; 9 bases agree with TRBD1. The junction had 7 bases not matched to a gene; V was cut back by 4 bases and J by 3 bases. This CDR3 has 15 amino acids. Germline loops: CDR1 SEHNR, CDR2 FQNEAQ (reference sequence). The CDR3: CASSSTGTGYYEQYF. The CDR3 coding sequence is TGTGCCAGCAGCTCTACCGGGACAGGGTACTACGAGCAGTACTTC.

This clone occurred a few times. The sample holds other DNA sequences that translate to the same CDR3. The V gene is TRBV7-2, the J gene TRBJ2-1; the D is unclear. V dropped 5 bases and J dropped 3 bases, with 2 bases sitting between them. Germline values: CDR1 SGHTA, CDR2 FQGNSA. This CDR3 is 11 amino acids long. The DNA for the CDR3 is TGTGCCAGCAGCCACTACAATGAGCAGTTCTTC. Its protein is CASSHYNEQFF. The full variable domain, its missing parts supplied by reference TRBV7-2 and TRBJ2-1, is GAGVSQSPSNKVTEKGKDVELRCDPISGHTALYWYRQSLGQGLEFLIYFQGNSAPDKSGLPSDRFSAERTGGSVSTLTIQRTQQEDSAVYLCASSHYNEQFFGPGTRLTVL.

This clone was counted a single time. CDR3 loop: CASSVDRTAYEQYF. The CDR3 coding sequence is TGCGCCAGCAGCGTCGACAGGACAGCCTACGAGCAGTACTTC. V is TRBV5-1 and J is TRBJ2-7; D perhaps matches TRBD1 (6 bases). This CDR3 is 14 amino acids long. Germline V gene data show CDR1 as SGHRS and CDR2 as YFSETQ. Trimming took 4 bases from V and 2 from J, leaving 13 bases between them.

This clone was recorded a few times. The V gene is TRBV19, the J gene TRBJ1-1; D call uncertain. This CDR3 spans 13 amino acids. V was trimmed by 8 bases and J by 1 base, leaving 11 bases between them. CDR1 and CDR2 from the germline V gene are LNHDA and SQIVND (reference sequence). DNA of the CDR3: TGTGCCAGTGAGGGTCAATGGAACACTGAAGCTTTCTTT. Translating it yields CASEGQWNTEAFF.

The V call is TRBV5-1, the J call TRBJ2-4, with a tentative D call TRBD2 (6 bases). The CDR3 consists of 18 residues. The V and J ends lost 4 bases and 0 bases respectively, with 20 bases between them. Germline CDR1 and CDR2: SGHRS and YFSETQ. In nucleotides, the CDR3 is TGCGCCAGCAGCCCCGAACCGGGACTCCTACTAGCCAAAAACATTCAGTACTTC. Residues: CASSPEPGLLLAKNIQYF.

The rearrangement joins TRBV2 to TRBJ2-7; 7 bases agree with TRBD2. Germline assignment: CDR1 SNHLY and CDR2 FYNNEI. After removal of 6 bases from V and 2 bases from J, the junction contained 10 bases not matched to a gene. This CDR3 comprises 15 residues. The CDR3 nucleotides are TGTGCCAGCAGGGGGGGGGTCATGAGGGCCTACGAGCAGTACTTC. Protein product: CASRGGVMRAYEQYF.

The rearrangement links TRBV7-2 to TRBJ1-5; 10 positions match TRBD1. The germline gives CDR1 SGHTA, CDR2 FQGNSA. This CDR3 spans 16 amino acids. After removal of 3 bases from V and 7 bases from J, the junction contained 9 bases not matched to a gene. CDR3 amino acids: CASSFGGGTGVQPQHF. The CDR3 region has the DNA TGTGCCAGCAGCTTTGGGGGGGGGACAGGGGTCCAGCCCCAGCATTTT.

This clone was seen a few times. The V call is TRBV7-9, the J call TRBJ2-1; weak D call: TRBD2 (6 bases). Trimming removed 1 base at V and 4 bases at J, with 14 bases between. This CDR3 contains 16 residues. Per germline, CDR1 SEHNR and CDR2 FQNEAQ (reference sequence). CDR3 DNA: TGTGCCAGCAGCTTAGTGATTGCTAGCGCTTACAATGAGCAGTTCTTC. Residues: CASSLVIASAYNEQFF.

This clone showed up just once. The chain employs TRBV5-4 and TRBJ2-3, with TRBD2 matching over 10 bases. V shed 1 base and J 5 bases; nucleotides not matched to a gene: 7. The CDR3 has 16 residues. Germline V CDR1 and CDR2: SGHNT, YYREEE (reference sequence). The CDR3 nucleotides read TGTGCCAGCAGCTTGAAGTTAGCGGGAGGCATAGATACGCAGTATTTT. Protein: CASSLKLAGGIDTQYF.

CDR3 coding DNA: TGTGCCAGCACCGTACCTGACAGCTATGGCTACACCTTC. Protein: CASTVPDSYGYTF. V gene TRBV28 combines with J gene TRBJ1-2; maybe TRBD1 (5 bases). The germline gives CDR1 MDHEN, CDR2 SYDVKM. V lost 7 bases and J lost 4, with 13 bases in between. The CDR3 length is 13 residues.

The chain carries TRBV29-1 and TRBJ1-1, with D hard to call. Germline V gene sequence: CDR1 SQVTM, CDR2 ANQGSEA. This CDR3 is built from 12 residues. The V and J ends lost 2 bases and 2 bases respectively, with 6 bases between them. The DNA of the CDR3 is TGCAGCGTTGAACCAGTAAACACTGAAGCTTTCTTT. It codes for CSVEPVNTEAFF.

This chain joins TRBV19 and TRBJ1-6; TRBD1 agrees at 7 bases. The CDR3 contains 16 residues. Germline lookup yields CDR1 LNHDA and CDR2 SQIVND (reference sequence). J lost 3 bases, V lost 1 base, and 3 bases had no gene match. CDR3 in amino acids: CASSIGGTDYNSPLHF. The DNA for the CDR3 is TGTGCCAGTAGTATAGGGGGGACAGACTATAATTCACCCCTCCACTTT.

The rearrangement uses TRBV9 and TRBJ1-2; 9 bases match TRBD1. This CDR3 spans 15 amino acids. Germline assignment: CDR1 SGDLS and CDR2 YYNGEE. The V and J ends lost 3 bases and 7 bases, in that order; junction bases with no gene match: 10. The CDR3 spells CASSAEDRGITGYTF. The CDR3 DNA follows: TGTGCCAGCAGCGCCGAGGACAGGGGTATAACTGGCTACACCTTC.

This clone was recorded at least ten times. Written as DNA, the CDR3 is TGTGCCAGCAGCGGATACAGGGAAAGTTCACCCCTCCACTTT. It specifies CASSGYRESSPLHF. The V and J genes are TRBV7-9 and TRBJ1-6; possibly TRBD1 for D (6 bases). The V gene's germline CDR1 is SEHNR and CDR2 FQNEAQ (reference sequence). V lost 5 bases and J lost 9, with 14 bases in between. The CDR3 has 14 amino acids.

V and J are TRBV9 and TRBJ2-3; tentatively, D is TRBD1 (7 bases). The CDR3 runs 16 residues. Trimming pared 3 bases from V and 2 bases from J, leaving 16 bases between. Germline V lookup: CDR1 SGDLS, CDR2 YYNGEE. In DNA form, the CDR3 reads TGTGCCAGCAGCGCTGGAGGGGGCTCCTACACAGATACGCAGTATTTT. Its translation: CASSAGGGSYTDTQYF.

The chain combines TRBV10-3 with TRBJ1-3; 8 bases match TRBD1. The V and J ends lost 1 base and 1 base, in that order; junction bases with no gene match: 3. CDR1 is ENHRY, CDR2 SYGVKD, per germline. This CDR3 is 16 amino acids long. DNA of the CDR3: TGTGCCATCAGTGAGTGGACAGGGACGTCTGGAAACACCATATATTTT. The encoded protein is CAISEWTGTSGNTIYF.